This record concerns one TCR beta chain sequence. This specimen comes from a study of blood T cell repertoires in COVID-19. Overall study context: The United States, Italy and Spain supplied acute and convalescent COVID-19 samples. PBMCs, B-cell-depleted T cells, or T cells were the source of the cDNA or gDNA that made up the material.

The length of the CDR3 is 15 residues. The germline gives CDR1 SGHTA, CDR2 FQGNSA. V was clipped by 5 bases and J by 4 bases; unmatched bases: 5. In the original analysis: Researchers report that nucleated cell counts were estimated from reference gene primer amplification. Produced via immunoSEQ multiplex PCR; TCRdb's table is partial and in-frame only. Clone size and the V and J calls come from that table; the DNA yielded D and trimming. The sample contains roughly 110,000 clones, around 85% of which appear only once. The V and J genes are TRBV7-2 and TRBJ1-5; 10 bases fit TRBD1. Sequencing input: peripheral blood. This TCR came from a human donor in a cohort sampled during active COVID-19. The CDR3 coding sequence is TGTGCCAGCAGCACAAGGACAGGGGGGAATCAGCCCCAGCATTTT. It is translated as CASSTRTGGNQPQHF. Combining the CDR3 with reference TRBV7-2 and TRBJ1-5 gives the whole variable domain GAGVSQSPSNKVTEKGKDVELRCDPISGHTALYWYRQSLGQGLEFLIYFQGNSAPDKSGLPSDRFSAERTGGSVSTLTIQRTQQEDSAVYLCASSTRTGGNQPQHFGDGTRLSIL.